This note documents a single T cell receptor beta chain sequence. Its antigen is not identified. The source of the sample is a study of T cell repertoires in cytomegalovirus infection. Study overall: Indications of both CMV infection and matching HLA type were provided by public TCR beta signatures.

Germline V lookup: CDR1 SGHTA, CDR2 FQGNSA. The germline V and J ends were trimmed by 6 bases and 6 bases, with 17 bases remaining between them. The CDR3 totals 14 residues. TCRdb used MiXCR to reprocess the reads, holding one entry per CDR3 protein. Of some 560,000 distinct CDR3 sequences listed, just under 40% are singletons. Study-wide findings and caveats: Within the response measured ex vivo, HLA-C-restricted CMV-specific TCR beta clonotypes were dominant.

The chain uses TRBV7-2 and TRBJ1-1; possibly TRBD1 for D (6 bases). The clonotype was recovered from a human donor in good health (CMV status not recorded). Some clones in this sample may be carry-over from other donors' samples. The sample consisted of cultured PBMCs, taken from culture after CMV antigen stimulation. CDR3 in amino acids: CASRYGGSAAEAFF. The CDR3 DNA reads TGTGCCAGCAGGTATGGGGGCAGTGCGGCTGAAGCTTTCTTT.